These 32 T cell receptor beta chains share one sample of origin, sequenced in a study of blood T cell repertoires in COVID-19. TCRdb's table, derived via immunoSEQ multiplex PCR, lists solely in-frame clones and lacks some. This table holds 150,000 or so clones, roughly nine tenths found once. The source material was PBMCs or T cells enriched from blood (not recorded which). These receptors were obtained from a woman in her thirties or forties who had been exposed to COVID-19.

The chain has TRBV12-2 and TRBJ2-1; the DNA was not compared with TRBD1, the D call given in the table. TRBV12-2 is a known pseudogene. The CDR3 totals 14 residues. The DNA of the CDR3 is TGTGCAAGTCGCTCCCGGGACAGGACGAATGAGCAGTTCTTC. This codes for CASRSRDRTNEQFF.

This clone was seen a few times. This chain uses TRBV28 with TRBJ1-5; TRBD1 matches at 10 bases. The CDR3 sequence is 15 residues long. From germline, CDR1 is MDHEN and CDR2 SYDVKM. The J segment lost 4 bases and the V segment lost 5 bases, leaving 5 bases of the junction unmatched. DNA of the CDR3: TGTGCCAGCAGTGTCGGACAGGGGGGAAATCAGCCCCAGCATTTT. It encodes CASSVGQGGNQPQHF.

The chain couples TRBV2 to TRBJ1-1; 9 positions match TRBD1. Per the germline V gene, CDR1 is SNHLY and CDR2 is FYNNEI. There are 13 residues in the CDR3. The V gene end was trimmed by 8 bases and the J gene end by 7 bases; junction bases not matched to a gene: 8. The CDR3 DNA follows: TGTGCCAGCCGCCCCGGGACAGGGTATGAAGCTTTCTTT. It is translated as CASRPGTGYEAFF.

The count of this clone is one. J is TRBJ2-7 and V is TRBV4-1; D is possibly TRBD2 (6 bases). CDR3 length: 14 residues. Germline V gives CDR1 MGHRA, CDR2 YSYEKL. Trimming pared 0 bases from V and 3 bases from J, leaving 9 bases between. CDR3 coding DNA: TGCGCCAGCAGCCAAGATGGGGGGTACTACGAGCAGTACTTC. This sequence encodes CASSQDGGYYEQYF.

The V and J genes are TRBV2 and TRBJ2-3; possible D gene TRBD1, 5 bases. The CDR3 has 16 residues. The V gene lost 4 bases and the J gene lost 6 bases, with 20 bases spanning the gap. Germline CDR1 reads SNHLY; CDR2 reads FYNNEI. CDR3 DNA sequence: TGTGCCAGCAGTGTGGTGGGTAAGGAGACAGATGATACGCAGTATTTT. Its protein product is CASSVVGKETDDTQYF.

The chain has TRBV4-3 and TRBJ2-7, with 8 bases lining up with TRBD2. The CDR3 contains 14 residues. V lost 1 base and J lost 7; bases outside the gene matches: 6. Germline lookup yields CDR1 LGHNA and CDR2 YSLEER. Here the CDR3 reads CASSQGSGAGEQYF. In DNA, the CDR3 is TGCGCCAGCAGCCAAGGTAGCGGGGCGGGGGAGCAGTACTTC.

The chain employs TRBV5-1 and TRBJ2-5; TRBD1 matches at 9 bases. CDR1 is SGHRS and CDR2 is YFSETQ in the germline V gene. The V and J ends lost 0 bases and 3 bases, in that order; junction bases with no gene match: 12. This CDR3 is 18 amino acids long. The CDR3 here is CASSLVVGTGLSKETQYF. In DNA, the CDR3 is TGCGCCAGCAGCTTGGTGGTCGGGACAGGGTTGTCCAAAGAGACCCAGTACTTC.

This chain connects TRBV7-9 to TRBJ1-4, with 10 nucleotides matching TRBD1. The CDR3 is 15 residues long. The V gene end was trimmed by 2 bases and the J gene end by 4 bases; junction bases not matched to a gene: 1. Germline V gene lookup returns CDR1 SEHNR and CDR2 FQNEAQ (reference sequence). This CDR3 is CASSLWTGGNEKLFF. In DNA, the CDR3 is TGTGCCAGCAGCTTATGGACAGGGGGTAATGAAAAACTGTTTTTT.

This clone appeared a single time. The chain combines TRBV27 with TRBJ2-1, with TRBD2 as a possible D gene (6 bases). V shed 4 bases and J shed 5 bases, with 18 bases lying between them. Per germline, CDR1 MNHEY and CDR2 SMNVEV (reference sequence). The CDR3 covers 16 residues. CDR3 residues: CASSSPEGMLHNEQFF. DNA of the CDR3: TGTGCCAGCAGTTCCCCGGAGGGAATGCTTCACAATGAGCAGTTCTTC.

CDR3: CASSYGGQPNSPLHF. DNA for the CDR3: TGTGCCAGCAGTTACGGCGGACAGCCGAATTCACCCCTCCACTTT. The chain combines TRBV6-5 with TRBJ1-6, with D tentatively TRBD1 (6 bases). CDR3 length equals 15 residues. Germline values: CDR1 MNHEY, CDR2 SVGAGI. Trimming shortened V by 2 bases and J by 7 bases, and 12 bases separated the two germline ends.

By share, this clone ranks as medium-sized. CDR3 region: CASKAGKDIGELFF. In DNA form, the CDR3 reads TGTGCCAGCAAGGCCGGGAAGGATATCGGGGAGCTGTTTTTT. V usage is TRBV3-1 (or the pseudogene TRBV3-2) and J usage is TRBJ2-2; D perhaps matches TRBD2 (5 bases). V shed 7 bases and J shed 7 bases, with 16 bases lying between them. CDR1 and CDR2 (germline): LGHDT, YNNKEL (reference sequence). The CDR3 length is 14 residues.

The J gene is TRBJ2-7, the V gene TRBV5-6; the match to TRBD1 covers 8 bases. Germline V gives CDR1 SGHDT, CDR2 YYEEEE. V gave up 0 bases and J gave up 7 bases; unmatched junction bases: 9. This CDR3 has 15 residues. The CDR3 loop reads CASSLGQGASWEQYF. CDR3 in DNA: TGTGCCAGCAGCTTGGGGCAGGGGGCGTCTTGGGAGCAGTACTTC.

CDR3 region: CASTADRDTEAFF. The CDR3 DNA reads as TGTGCCAGTACCGCTGACAGGGACACTGAAGCTTTCTTT. The chain carries TRBV19 and TRBJ1-1; TRBD1 agrees at 7 bases. Germline V gene sequence: CDR1 LNHDA, CDR2 SQIVND (reference sequence). The CDR3 runs 13 residues. The J segment lost 3 bases and the V segment lost 7 bases, leaving 5 bases of the junction unmatched.

V and J are TRBV25-1 and TRBJ1-5; the match to TRBD1 covers 7 bases. The V and J ends lost 6 bases and 3 bases, in that order; junction bases with no gene match: 5. CDR3 length: 14 residues. The germline CDR1 and CDR2 sequences are MGHDK and SYGVNS. The CDR3 bases are TGTGCCAGCAGAGGAACAGGGGACAATCAGCCCCAGCATTTT. Its translation is CASRGTGDNQPQHF.

The V call is TRBV3-1 (or the pseudogene TRBV3-2), the J call TRBJ1-3; D may be TRBD1 (5 bases). Per germline, CDR1 LGHDT and CDR2 YNNKEL (reference sequence). This CDR3 spans 15 amino acids. V dropped 3 bases and J dropped 2 bases, with 11 bases sitting between them. In DNA, the CDR3 is TGTGCCAGCAGCCACCGGACACGCGCTGGAAACACCATATATTTT. The encoded protein is CASSHRTRAGNTIYF.

The V call is TRBV7-2, the J call TRBJ1-2, with TRBD1 identical over 8 bases. The junction had 18 bases not matched to a gene; V was cut back by 7 bases and J by 8 bases. This CDR3 comprises 16 residues. Germline CDR1 and CDR2: SGHTA and FQGNSA. CDR3 sequence: CASTSNTGNRGSGYTF. Written as DNA, the CDR3 is TGTGCCAGCACCTCGAATACCGGGAACAGGGGGTCCGGCTACACCTTC.

V and J are TRBV5-1 and TRBJ1-1; TRBD1 is a possible D gene (6 bases). Germline loops: CDR1 SGHRS, CDR2 YFSETQ. V was pared by 4 bases and J by 2 bases, with 15 bases between. This CDR3 contains 15 residues. The CDR3: CASSVTGTPNTEAFF. The CDR3 nucleotides are TGCGCCAGCAGCGTCACCGGGACACCCAACACTGAAGCTTTCTTT. Drawing the rest from reference TRBV5-1 and TRBJ1-1, the complete variable domain is KAGVTQTPRYLIKTRGQQVTLSCSPISGHRSVSWYQQTPGQGLQFLFEYFSETQRNKGNFPGRFSGRQFSNSRSEMNVSTLELGDSALYLCASSVTGTPNTEAFFGQGTRLTVV.

This sequence joins TRBV18 and TRBJ2-4; perhaps TRBD2 as D (7 bases). Trimming took off 3 bases at V and 3 bases at J, with 15 bases between the two ends. Germline CDR1 is KGHSH and CDR2 is LQKENI. This CDR3 is built from 16 residues. For the CDR3, the DNA is TGTGCCAGCTCACCCGGGGGGCGCTTAGACAAAAACATTCAGTACTTC. Its translation: CASSPGGRLDKNIQYF.

The chain employs TRBV13 and TRBJ1-4, with 7 bases lining up with TRBD1. This CDR3 has 14 residues. From germline, CDR1 is PRHDT and CDR2 FYEKMQ (reference sequence). V shed 5 bases, J shed 5 bases, and the junction held 5 bases outside the gene matches. DNA for the CDR3: TGTGCCAGCAGCCGCAGGGGGTTCAATGAAAAACTGTTTTTT. This translates into CASSRRGFNEKLFF. Combining the CDR3 with reference TRBV13 and TRBJ1-4 gives the whole variable domain AAGVIQSPRHLIKEKRETATLKCYPIPRHDTVYWYQQGPGQDPQFLISFYEKMQSDKGSIPDRFSAQQFSDYHSELNMSSLELGDSALYFCASSRRGFNEKLFFGSGTQLSVL.

The chain uses TRBV6-2 or TRBV6-3 and TRBJ2-1; D might be TRBD2 (6 bases). Per germline, CDR1 MNHEY and CDR2 SVGEGT. The V end lost 5 bases, the J end lost 2 bases, and 13 bases lay between the germline ends. This CDR3 spans 15 amino acids. As DNA, the CDR3 is TGTGCCAGCAGTATCCCCGGAGGGCCCTACAATGAGCAGTTCTTC. Its protein product is CASSIPGGPYNEQFF.

The chain recombines TRBV9 with TRBJ1-5; TRBD1 might be the D (5 bases). This CDR3 is built from 14 residues. From germline, CDR1 is SGDLS and CDR2 YYNGEE. Trimming removed 0 bases from V and 7 bases from J, with 11 bases in between. DNA of the CDR3: TGTGCCAGCAGCGTAGACTTAGGGGCCCAGCCCCAGCATTTT. The encoded protein is CASSVDLGAQPQHF.

J is TRBJ2-7 and V is TRBV6-5; no reliable D call. The CDR3 consists of 12 residues. Germline values: CDR1 MNHEY, CDR2 SVGAGI. Deletions cut 6 bases from V and 1 base from J, with 7 bases between. The CDR3 spells CASSAISYEQYF. The CDR3 DNA reads as TGTGCCAGCAGCGCTATATCCTACGAGCAGTACTTC.

This clone has just a few counts. The chain is built from TRBV19 and TRBJ1-3; the match to TRBD1 covers 7 bases. In germline, CDR1 is LNHDA, CDR2 SQIVND (reference sequence). The V gene end was trimmed by 4 bases and the J gene end by 0 bases; junction bases not matched to a gene: 6. The CDR3 sequence is 16 residues long. CDR3 loop: CASSKGQKPSGNTIYF. CDR3 in DNA: TGTGCCAGTAGTAAGGGACAGAAGCCCTCTGGAAACACCATATATTTT.

This chain links TRBV7-2 with TRBJ2-7; 10 nucleotides agree with TRBD1. Trimming took 4 bases from V and 4 from J; bases not matched to a gene: 4. This CDR3 spans 14 amino acids. Germline CDR1 reads SGHTA; CDR2 reads FQGNSA. Here the CDR3 reads CASSSGTGVYEQYF. The DNA of the CDR3 is TGTGCCAGCAGCTCCGGGACAGGGGTGTACGAGCAGTACTTC.

J is TRBJ2-1 and V is TRBV7-2; no clear D gene. The length of the CDR3 is 13 residues. Trimming left V 1 base short and J 7 bases short, with 8 bases between. Looked up from germline, CDR1 is SGHTA and CDR2 is FQGNSA. The CDR3 here is CASSLVSVNEQFF. Written as DNA, the CDR3 is TGTGCCAGCAGCTTAGTAAGCGTAAATGAGCAGTTCTTC.

The rearrangement uses TRBV12-5 and TRBJ1-5; D is undetermined. There are 14 residues in the CDR3. Trimming left V 2 bases short and J 0 bases short, with 5 bases between. Per germline, CDR1 LGHNT and CDR2 FRNRAP. The DNA for the CDR3 is TGTGCTAGTGGTTTGTCTACTAGCAATCAGCCCCAGCATTTT. Residues: CASGLSTSNQPQHF. The whole variable domain, filled in from reference TRBV12-5 and TRBJ1-5, reads DARVTQTPRHKVTEMGQEVTMRCQPILGHNTVFWYRQTMMQGLELLAYFRNRAPLDDSGMPKDRFSAEMPDATLATLKIQPSEPRDSAVYFCASGLSTSNQPQHFGDGTRLSIL.

The chain links TRBV19 to TRBJ1-1, with D possibly being TRBD1 (5 bases). CDR3 length: 15 residues. Germline V gene lookup returns CDR1 LNHDA and CDR2 SQIVND (reference sequence). Deletions cut 3 bases from V and 0 bases from J, with 11 bases between. In DNA form, the CDR3 reads TGTGCCAGTAGTATCACGGGGGATCTGAACACTGAAGCTTTCTTT. This translates into CASSITGDLNTEAFF.

This chain connects TRBV19 to TRBJ1-4; perhaps TRBD1 as D (5 bases). The CDR3 totals 13 residues. In germline, CDR1 is LNHDA, CDR2 SQIVND (reference sequence). V gave up 7 bases and J gave up 7 bases, with 13 bases separating them. Here the CDR3 DNA reads TGTGCCAGTAACGGGGGTGTAGGTGAAAAACTGTTTTTT. Residues: CASNGGVGEKLFF.

The rearrangement links TRBV9 to TRBJ1-2, with TRBD1 matching 11 bases. This CDR3 contains 13 residues. The junction had 4 bases not matched to a gene; V was cut back by 4 bases and J by 8 bases. CDR1 is SGDLS, CDR2 YYNGEE, per germline. The CDR3 coding sequence is TGTGCCAGCAGCTTGGGACAGGGGGAAGGCTACACCTTC. This sequence encodes CASSLGQGEGYTF.

V and J are TRBV12-3 or TRBV12-4 and TRBJ2-3; D unresolved. This CDR3 is 12 amino acids long. V dropped 3 bases and J dropped 2 bases, with 3 bases sitting between them. This CDR3 reads CASSFYTDTQYF. Written as DNA, the CDR3 is TGTGCCAGCAGTTTCTACACAGATACGCAGTATTTT.

This clone turned up a few times. J is TRBJ2-2 and V is TRBV9; possible D gene TRBD2, 6 bases. The CDR3 is made up of 15 amino acids. Looked up from germline, CDR1 is SGDLS and CDR2 is YYNGEE. With 0 bases removed from V and 5 bases from J, the gap between germline ends came to 11 bases. The CDR3 nucleotides are TGTGCCAGCAGCGTAGGAGGAGCGGGTACCGGGGAGCTGTTTTTT. It translates to CASSVGGAGTGELFF.

The chain employs TRBV7-2 and TRBJ1-1; D is possibly TRBD1 (6 bases). The CDR3 has 12 amino acids. Trimming removed 4 bases from V and 4 bases from J, with 7 bases in between. The V gene's germline CDR1 is SGHTA and CDR2 FQGNSA. CDR3: CASSSDSTEAFF. The CDR3 DNA follows: TGTGCCAGCAGCTCGGACAGCACTGAAGCTTTCTTT. The variable domain in full, completed from reference TRBV7-2 and TRBJ1-1, reads GAGVSQSPSNKVTEKGKDVELRCDPISGHTALYWYRQSLGQGLEFLIYFQGNSAPDKSGLPSDRFSAERTGGSVSTLTIQRTQQEDSAVYLCASSSDSTEAFFGQGTRLTVV.